The 15 T cell receptor beta chains below were found in one sample sequenced in a study of response to subunit inactivated influenza vaccine. One entry per CDR3 protein, called by TCRdb with MiXCR from the RT-PCR reads. The repertoire holds more than 450,000 distinct CDR3 sequences, with about 11% as singletons. The sequencing used PBMCs from blood, collected on the day of vaccination. These receptors were obtained from a man aged 50-60 years who received an inactivated influenza vaccine.

The table lists this clonotype with a few counts. The chain is built from TRBV5-1 and TRBJ2-7; D unresolved. Trimming removed 1 base at V and 2 bases at J, with 13 bases between. Looked up from germline, CDR1 is SGHRS and CDR2 is YFSETQ. This CDR3 is built from 15 residues. The CDR3 DNA follows: TGCGCCAGCAGCTTGCAGGTAGATAAGGCCTACGAGCAGTACTTC. Its translation is CASSLQVDKAYEQYF.

The chain combines TRBV20-1 with TRBJ2-7; TRBD2 matches at 8 bases. This CDR3 spans 14 amino acids. V trimming: 5 bases; J trimming: 3 bases; junction bases outside the gene matches: 9. Looked up from germline, CDR1 is DFQATT and CDR2 is SNEGSKA (reference sequence). CDR3 region: CSAPRPGGVYEQYF. The CDR3 bases are TGCAGTGCTCCCCGTCCGGGGGGGGTCTACGAGCAGTACTTC.

The sample holds many counts of this clonotype. The chain recombines TRBV28 with TRBJ2-5; TRBD1 is a possible D gene (5 bases). The CDR3 contains 15 residues. In germline, CDR1 is MDHEN, CDR2 SYDVKM. V lost 3 bases and J 4 bases, leaving 15 bases between the germline ends. This chain's CDR3 is CASSFLSGSRETQYF. CDR3 sequence (DNA): TGTGCCAGCAGTTTCCTTTCAGGGTCCCGAGAGACCCAGTACTTC.

This clonotype turned up a few times. This clone may be a read error of a much larger clone one base away. The chain couples TRBV20-1 to TRBJ2-3; 7 positions agree with TRBD2. The germline V gene has CDR1 DFQATT and CDR2 SNEGSKA (reference sequence). The CDR3 has 15 residues. V lost 3 bases to trimming and J lost 2 bases; unmatched junction nucleotides: 8. Written as DNA, the CDR3 is TGCAGTGCTAGTCAGCGGGACCCCATCACAGATACGCAGTATTTT. Protein: CSASQRDPITDTQYF.

V is TRBV28 and J is TRBJ2-7; D ambiguous. Trimming shortened V by 1 base and J by 5 bases, and 12 bases separated the two germline ends. The CDR3 has 14 amino acids. Germline values: CDR1 MDHEN, CDR2 SYDVKM. CDR3 in DNA: TGTGCCAGCAGTTTATTAGGGCCCACCAACGAGCAGTACTTC. It specifies CASSLLGPTNEQYF.

The V and J genes are TRBV3-1 and TRBJ1-3, with no clear D. Per germline, CDR1 LGHDT and CDR2 YNNKEL (reference sequence). CDR3 length equals 12 residues. The V end lost 1 base, the J end lost 11 bases, and 9 bases lay between the germline ends. The CDR3 DNA reads TGTGCCAGCAGCCAAGTTGATCATGCCATATATTTT. Encoded protein: CASSQVDHAIYF. The full variable domain, in which reference TRBV3-1 and TRBJ1-3 provide the parts outside the CDR3, is DTAVSQTPKYLVTQMGNDKSIKCEQNLGHDTMYWYKQDSKKFLKIMFSYNNKELIINETVPNRFSPKSPDKAHLNLHINSLELGDSAVYFCASSQVDHAIYFGEGSWLTVV.

This clonotype was picked up a small number of times. The rearrangement links TRBV20-1 to TRBJ2-7; 12 positions match TRBD2. CDR3 length: 17 amino acids. The germline V gene encodes CDR1 DFQATT and CDR2 SNEGSKA (reference sequence). The V gene end was trimmed by 0 bases and the J gene end by 5 bases; junction bases not matched to a gene: 11. In nucleotides, the CDR3 is TGCAGTGCTAGAGATTTCCGGAGACTAGCGGGAGCTAACGAGCAGTACTTC. This encodes CSARDFRRLAGANEQYF.

V and J are TRBV15 and TRBJ2-7; D remains ambiguous. Germline CDR1 LNHNV, CDR2 YYDKDF (reference sequence). This CDR3 contains 12 residues. The V and J ends lost 2 bases and 4 bases respectively, with 6 bases between them. CDR3 sequence (DNA): TGTGCCACCAGCAGACCCTCTTACGAGCAGTACTTC. Translated: CATSRPSYEQYF. The complete variable domain, with remaining parts taken from reference TRBV15 and TRBJ2-7, reads DAMVIQNPRYQVTQFGKPVTLSCSQTLNHNVMYWYQQKSSQAPKLLFHYYDKDFNNEADTPDNFQSRRPNTSFCFLDIRSPGLGDTAMYLCATSRPSYEQYFGPGTRLTVT.

The gene calls are TRBV5-1 and TRBJ2-1; TRBD1 or TRBD2 may be the D gene (7 bases each). The CDR3 sequence is 15 residues long. Germline values: CDR1 SGHRS, CDR2 YFSETQ. V was trimmed by 3 bases and J by 4 bases, leaving 14 bases between them. The CDR3 sequence: CASSSQGEGYNEQFF. CDR3 coding DNA: TGCGCCAGCAGCTCCCAGGGGGAGGGGTACAATGAGCAGTTCTTC.

The rearrangement uses TRBV20-1 and TRBJ2-7; D gene unclear. In germline, CDR1 is DFQATT, CDR2 SNEGSKA (reference sequence). V dropped 1 base and J dropped 1 base, with 17 bases sitting between them. There are 16 residues in the CDR3. This chain's CDR3 is CSARGFWGRGSYEQYF. CDR3 in DNA: TGCAGTGCTAGAGGTTTCTGGGGTCGCGGATCCTACGAGCAGTACTTC.

This clonotype occurred a few times. The V and J genes are TRBV5-1 and TRBJ2-5; D is perhaps TRBD2 (6 bases). Germline values: CDR1 SGHRS, CDR2 YFSETQ. This CDR3 spans 15 amino acids. With 1 base removed from V and 5 bases from J, the gap between germline ends came to 15 bases. CDR3 in DNA: TGCGCCAGCAGCTTGTGGAGGGGCCGGCAGGAGACCCAGTACTTC. Its protein product is CASSLWRGRQETQYF.

The chain recombines TRBV11-2 with TRBJ1-6; D uncertain. Germline V gene sequence: CDR1 SGHAT, CDR2 FQNNGV. This CDR3 comprises 13 residues. V was cut by 5 bases and J by 7 bases, with 9 bases left in between. The CDR3 here is CASSTSKNSPLHF. CDR3 bases: TGTGCCAGCAGCACCTCAAAGAATTCACCCCTCCACTTT.

This clonotype was seen a single time. CDR3 coding DNA: TGTGCCAGCAGCGTAGGGTCGGGGCATGGCGTCTACGAGCAGTACTTC. Protein: CASSVGSGHGVYEQYF. J is TRBJ2-7 and V is TRBV9; the D call may be TRBD1 or TRBD2 (5 bases each). The germline V gene has CDR1 SGDLS and CDR2 YYNGEE. The CDR3 runs to 16 residues. The V end was cut by 0 bases, the J end by 3 bases, with 16 bases between.

A remark on this clonotype: A clone one base away is much larger, so this may be a read error. This chain links TRBV7-9 with TRBJ2-5; 7 nucleotides match TRBD1. This CDR3 contains 15 residues. In germline, CDR1 is SEHNR, CDR2 FQNEAQ (reference sequence). V trimming: 5 bases; J trimming: 7 bases; junction bases outside the gene matches: 13. Here the CDR3 DNA reads TGTGCCAGCAGCCCGACGACAGGGTTGGGTGGGACCCAGTACTTC. Its protein is CASSPTTGLGGTQYF.

The chain links TRBV3-1 to TRBJ2-3; D may correspond to TRBD1 or TRBD2 (5 bases each). This CDR3 region has 15 residues. Germline V lookup: CDR1 LGHDT, CDR2 YNNKEL (reference sequence). Trimming stripped 4 bases from V and 5 bases from J, with 16 bases between. CDR3 in DNA: TGTGCCAGCAGCCTCGGGACCGTTGGGGTAGATACGCAGTATTTT. Amino acid sequence: CASSLGTVGVDTQYF.